One and the same sample provided the 23 T cell receptor beta chains below, sequenced in a study of blood T cell repertoires in COVID-19. Libraries were prepared by immunoSEQ multiplex PCR; TCRdb keeps only in-frame clonotypes and omits some of them. The sample lists around 120,000 clones, about 88% occurring once. The sequenced material came from peripheral blood. The receptors here all came from a human donor in a cohort sampled during active COVID-19.

The rearrangement uses TRBV4-1 and TRBJ2-7, with a tentative D call TRBD1 (5 bases). The CDR3 contains 15 residues. The V gene lost 0 bases and the J gene lost 9 bases, with 18 bases spanning the gap. Germline V gene sequence: CDR1 MGHRA, CDR2 YSYEKL. Written as DNA, the CDR3 is TGCGCCAGCAGCCAAGATCTAAGGACAACCCCCTGGCAGTACTTC. Its translation: CASSQDLRTTPWQYF.

The genes are TRBV6-6 and TRBJ1-1; the D is unclear. This CDR3 region has 14 residues. The V end lost 0 bases, the J end lost 1 base, and 6 bases lay between the germline ends. Germline V gives CDR1 MNHNY, CDR2 SVGAGI (reference sequence). CDR3 nucleotides: TGTGCCAGCAGTTACTCAGGAGGGAACACTGAAGCTTTCTTT. It is translated as CASSYSGGNTEAFF.

In this sample, this clone turned up once. The V gene is TRBV12-3 or TRBV12-4, the J gene TRBJ2-7, with D tentatively TRBD2 (5 bases). V was pared by 3 bases and J by 1 base, with 7 bases between. This CDR3 is built from 13 residues. Written as DNA, the CDR3 is TGTGCCAGCAGTTTCGGGGTTTCCTACGAGCAGTACTTC. Its protein product is CASSFGVSYEQYF.

The V and J genes are TRBV15 and TRBJ1-3; TRBD1 matches 9 bases. The V segment lost 5 bases and the J segment 2 bases; nucleotides outside the gene matches: 4. Per the germline V gene, CDR1 is LNHNV and CDR2 is YYDKDF (reference sequence). This CDR3 spans 15 amino acids. CDR3 DNA sequence: TGTGCCACCAGCCCTACAGGGGGCCCTGGAAACACCATATATTTT. Translated, it gives CATSPTGGPGNTIYF.

In its sample, this clone was seen once. This chain connects TRBV30 to TRBJ1-2; D unresolved. There are 11 residues in the CDR3. Germline V gene data show CDR1 as GTSNPN and CDR2 as SVGIG (reference sequence). V lost 5 bases and J lost 5, with 9 bases in between. The CDR3: CAWFERYGYTF. CDR3 in DNA: TGTGCCTGGTTCGAGCGGTATGGCTACACCTTC.

This sequence joins TRBV5-5 and TRBJ2-2; TRBD2 agrees at 7 bases. CDR1 is SGHKS and CDR2 is YYEKEE in the germline V gene (reference sequence). The CDR3 totals 16 residues. With 0 bases clipped from V and 2 bases from J, the junction kept 4 bases outside the gene matches. CDR3 nucleotide sequence: TGTGCCAGCAGCTTGGATCCAGCGGGAAACACCGGGGAGCTGTTTTTT. It yields the protein CASSLDPAGNTGELFF.

There are a few counts of this clone. The V call is TRBV6-5, the J call TRBJ2-2; D is uncertain. The ends were cut back, 0 bases at V and 3 bases at J, with 8 bases in the middle. Germline V gives CDR1 MNHEY, CDR2 SVGAGI. This CDR3 region has 15 residues. This chain's CDR3 is CASSYSSPDTGELFF. The CDR3, as DNA: TGTGCCAGCAGTTACTCGAGTCCGGACACCGGGGAGCTGTTTTTT.

This clone appeared once. The genes are TRBV19 and TRBJ1-5; 10 bases are a match to TRBD1. The length of the CDR3 is 15 residues. V was pared by 5 bases and J by 7 bases, with 8 bases of the junction left unmatched. Germline V gives CDR1 LNHDA, CDR2 SQIVND (reference sequence). The CDR3 nucleotides read TGTGCCAGTAGTTGGGGACAGGGGCTGTCGCAGCCCCAGCATTTT. It translates to CASSWGQGLSQPQHF.

The chain recombines TRBV2 with TRBJ2-1, with 9 bases aligning to TRBD2. Germline assignment: CDR1 SNHLY and CDR2 FYNNEI. V lost 6 bases and J lost 6; bases outside the gene matches: 9. The CDR3 is 15 residues long. The CDR3 DNA follows: TGTGCCAGCAGCGACTTGGGGCGGGAGGGCAATGAGCAGTTCTTC. Amino acid sequence: CASSDLGREGNEQFF.

The chain is built from TRBV6-1 and TRBJ2-6; no reliable D call. Germline V gene lookup returns CDR1 MNHNS and CDR2 SASEGT. V was shortened by 1 base and J by 0 bases, with 4 bases between the two germline ends. The CDR3 totals 15 residues. Written as DNA, the CDR3 is TGTGCCAGCAGTGAAGTCCGCTCTGGGGCCAACGTCCTGACTTTC. It is translated as CASSEVRSGANVLTF.

The chain has TRBV28 and TRBJ2-7; 8 bases line up with TRBD1. V trimming: 5 bases; J trimming: 1 base; junction bases outside the gene matches: 7. Germline assignment: CDR1 MDHEN and CDR2 SYDVKM. This CDR3 region has 15 residues. CDR3 protein: CASSTPGQGSYEQYF. CDR3 sequence (DNA): TGTGCCAGCAGTACCCCCGGACAGGGATCCTACGAGCAGTACTTC.

The chain uses TRBV29-1 and TRBJ2-3, with D maybe TRBD2 (6 bases). From germline, CDR1 is SQVTM and CDR2 ANQGSEA. CDR3 size: 15 residues. Trimming removed 6 bases from V and 5 bases from J, with 21 bases in between. The CDR3 coding sequence is TGCAGCGTACGTCGACTAGTTACTCCCGGAGATACGCAGTATTTT. Translation: CSVRRLVTPGDTQYF.

The chain is built from TRBV18 and TRBJ1-6, with a weak D call TRBD1 (6 bases). The CDR3 spans 16 residues. Trimming left V 4 bases short and J 7 bases short, with 17 bases between. The germline gives CDR1 KGHSH, CDR2 LQKENI. The CDR3 loop reads CASSLISGQNNSPLHF. The CDR3 nucleotides are TGTGCCAGCTCACTAATCTCAGGACAGAACAATTCACCCCTCCACTTT.

The rearrangement uses TRBV3-1 (or the pseudogene TRBV3-2) and TRBJ1-6, with TRBD1 matching 7 bases. Germline-derived CDR1 and CDR2 are LGHDT and YNNKEL (reference sequence). V lost 8 bases to trimming and J lost 7 bases; unmatched junction nucleotides: 8. This CDR3 comprises 14 residues. The CDR3 region is CASGPGTENSPLHF. The CDR3 region has the DNA TGTGCCAGCGGCCCCGGGACAGAAAATTCACCCCTCCACTTT.

The chain employs TRBV5-8 and TRBJ1-4, with D maybe TRBD1 (5 bases). V was cut by 7 bases and J by 4 bases, with 8 bases left in between. The CDR3 covers 12 residues. The germline V gene encodes CDR1 SGHTS and CDR2 YDEGEE. The chain's CDR3 is CASQGLNEKLFF. CDR3 nucleotides: TGTGCCAGCCAGGGCCTTAATGAAAAACTGTTTTTT.

The V gene is TRBV15, the J gene TRBJ1-5, with 7 bases that match TRBD1. The V gene end was trimmed by 4 bases and the J gene end by 4 bases; junction bases not matched to a gene: 4. Per germline, CDR1 LNHNV and CDR2 YYDKDF (reference sequence). This CDR3 has 14 residues. The CDR3 sequence: CATSTGTANQPQHF. CDR3 DNA sequence: TGTGCCACCAGCACCGGGACAGCAAATCAGCCCCAGCATTTT.

The chain employs TRBV9 and TRBJ2-2; tentative D call: TRBD1 (6 bases). The CDR3 is 16 residues long. Per germline, CDR1 SGDLS and CDR2 YYNGEE. The V gene lost 2 bases and the J gene lost 6 bases, with 17 bases spanning the gap. CDR3 sequence reads: CASSVGHPLEAGELFF. The CDR3 DNA reads TGTGCCAGCAGCGTGGGACACCCACTAGAAGCCGGGGAGCTGTTTTTT.

The CDR3 nucleotides are TGTGCCAGCAGCCGGGACAGACTGATATCTGGGGCCAACGTCCTGACTTTC. Its translation is CASSRDRLISGANVLTF. The chain carries TRBV3-1 (or the pseudogene TRBV3-2) and TRBJ2-6, with TRBD1 matching over 7 bases. Trimming removed 4 bases from V and 1 base from J; junction bases left unmatched: 7. The CDR3 runs 17 residues. Germline-derived CDR1 and CDR2 are LGHDT and YNNKEL (reference sequence).

This clone was seen once. The chain has TRBV19 and TRBJ2-3, with 15 positions matching TRBD2. Unmatched junction bases numbered 14, after V lost 2 bases and J lost 2 bases. The CDR3 totals 21 residues. Germline V gene sequence: CDR1 LNHDA, CDR2 SQIVND (reference sequence). Here the CDR3 DNA reads TGTGCCAGTAGTATATGGGGACTAGCGGGGGGCCCTACCCTGAACACAGATACGCAGTATTTT. Protein: CASSIWGLAGGPTLNTDTQYF.

The genes are TRBV30 and TRBJ2-3, with a possible D match to TRBD2 (6 bases). The CDR3 is made up of 14 amino acids. The germline V and J ends were trimmed by 4 bases and 5 bases, with 16 bases remaining between them. Germline V gene data show CDR1 as GTSNPN and CDR2 as SVGIG (reference sequence). The CDR3 nucleotides read TGTGCCTGGACACTAGCCTTGATTAAAGATACGCAGTATTTT. It is translated as CAWTLALIKDTQYF.

The rearrangement uses TRBV5-1 and TRBJ2-7; D may be TRBD1 (5 bases). Germline loops: CDR1 SGHRS, CDR2 YFSETQ. The CDR3 runs to 13 residues. Trimming left V 1 base short and J 3 bases short, with 8 bases between. The CDR3 coding sequence is TGCGCCAGCAGCTTGCTAGGGGACTACGAGCAGTACTTC. As protein: CASSLLGDYEQYF. Drawing the rest from reference TRBV5-1 and TRBJ2-7, the complete variable domain is KAGVTQTPRYLIKTRGQQVTLSCSPISGHRSVSWYQQTPGQGLQFLFEYFSETQRNKGNFPGRFSGRQFSNSRSEMNVSTLELGDSALYLCASSLLGDYEQYFGPGTRLTVT.

This clone appeared a single time. The rearrangement links TRBV4-2 to TRBJ1-1; the D is unclear. Germline V gene data show CDR1 as LGHNA and CDR2 as YNFKEQ. Trimming took off 4 bases at V and 1 base at J, with 10 bases between the two ends. The CDR3 covers 14 residues. The CDR3 DNA reads TGTGCCAGCAGCCGGGTCGGCGGGAACACTGAAGCTTTCTTT. Translation gives CASSRVGGNTEAFF.

This sequence joins TRBV5-6 and TRBJ1-2; the match to TRBD1 covers 8 bases. This CDR3 contains 16 residues. Germline trimming cut 2 bases from V and 8 bases from J; bases unmatched to any gene: 14. CDR1 is SGHDT, CDR2 YYEEEE, per germline. The CDR3 protein is CASSFGGLDRGQGYTF. DNA of the CDR3: TGTGCCAGCAGCTTTGGGGGCCTCGACAGGGGCCAAGGCTACACCTTC.